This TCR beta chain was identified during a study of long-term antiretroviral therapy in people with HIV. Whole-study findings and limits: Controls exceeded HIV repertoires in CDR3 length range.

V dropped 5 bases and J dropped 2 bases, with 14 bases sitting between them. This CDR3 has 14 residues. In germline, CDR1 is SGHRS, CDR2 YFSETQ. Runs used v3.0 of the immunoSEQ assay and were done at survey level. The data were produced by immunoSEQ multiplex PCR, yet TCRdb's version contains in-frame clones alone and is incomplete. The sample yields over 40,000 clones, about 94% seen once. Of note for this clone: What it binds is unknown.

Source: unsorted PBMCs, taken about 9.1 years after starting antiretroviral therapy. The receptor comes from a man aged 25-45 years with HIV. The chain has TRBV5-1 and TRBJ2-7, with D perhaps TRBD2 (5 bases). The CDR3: CASSDTRTPYEQYF. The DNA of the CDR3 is TGCGCCAGCAGTGACACTCGGACTCCCTACGAGCAGTACTTC. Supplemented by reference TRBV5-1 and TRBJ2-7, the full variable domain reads KAGVTQTPRYLIKTRGQQVTLSCSPISGHRSVSWYQQTPGQGLQFLFEYFSETQRNKGNFPGRFSGRQFSNSRSEMNVSTLELGDSALYLCASSDTRTPYEQYFGPGTRLTVT.